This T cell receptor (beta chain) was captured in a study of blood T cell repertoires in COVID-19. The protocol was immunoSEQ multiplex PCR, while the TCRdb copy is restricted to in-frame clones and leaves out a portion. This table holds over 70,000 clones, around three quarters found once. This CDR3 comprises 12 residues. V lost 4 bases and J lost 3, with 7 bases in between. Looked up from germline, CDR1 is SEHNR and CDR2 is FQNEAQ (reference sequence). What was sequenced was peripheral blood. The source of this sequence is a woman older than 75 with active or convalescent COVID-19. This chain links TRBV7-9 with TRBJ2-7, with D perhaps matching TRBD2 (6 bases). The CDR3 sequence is CASSSEGYEQYF. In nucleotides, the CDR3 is TGTGCCAGCAGCTCGGAGGGCTACGAGCAGTACTTC.